Listed here are 6 T cell receptor beta chains from one sample, sequenced in a study of cytotoxic CD8 clonotypes in ibrutinib-treated CLL. This table comes from immunoSEQ multiplex PCR, and its TCRdb copy is limited to in-frame clones, with some not included. The sample has around 310,000 clones, around four fifths seen once. The sequences come from PBMCs, collected before ibrutinib treatment. Every receptor here comes from a human donor with chronic lymphocytic leukemia.

This rearrangement joins TRBV4-3 to TRBJ1-5; D unresolved. V lost 0 bases, J lost 0 bases, and 9 bases lay in between. The CDR3 sequence is 16 residues long. Per the germline V gene, CDR1 is LGHNA and CDR2 is YSLEER. CDR3 sequence reads: CASSQDSRSSNQPQHF. CDR3 coding DNA: TGCGCCAGCAGCCAAGATAGTCGGAGTAGCAATCAGCCCCAGCATTTT.

This chain connects TRBV7-2 to TRBJ2-3, with D possibly matching TRBD1 (5 bases). V lost 5 bases to trimming and J lost 3 bases, with 18 bases between them. CDR1 is SGHTA, CDR2 FQGNSA, per germline. This CDR3 is 16 amino acids long. The CDR3 DNA is TGTGCCAGCAGCCACACTTTTGACAGAAGGACAGATACGCAGTATTTT. This translates into CASSHTFDRRTDTQYF. Full variable domain (rest looked up from reference TRBV7-2 and TRBJ2-3): GAGVSQSPSNKVTEKGKDVELRCDPISGHTALYWYRQSLGQGLEFLIYFQGNSAPDKSGLPSDRFSAERTGGSVSTLTIQRTQQEDSAVYLCASSHTFDRRTDTQYFGPGTRLTVL.

The rearrangement uses TRBV5-8 and TRBJ2-5; a weak D match, TRBD1 (6 bases). The V gene's germline CDR1 is SGHTS and CDR2 YDEGEE. The CDR3 is 15 residues long. Trimming took off 0 bases at V and 1 base at J, with 10 bases between the two ends. The chain's CDR3 is CASSLVDSIQETQYF. Written as DNA, the CDR3 is TGTGCCAGCAGCTTGGTGGACAGCATCCAAGAGACCCAGTACTTC.

The CDR3 DNA is TGCGCCAGCAGGGAATCTGGGGCCAACGTCCTGACTTTC. Protein sequence: CASRESGANVLTF. This chain joins TRBV5-1 and TRBJ2-6; no clear D. V lost 5 bases and J lost 1, with 4 bases in between. The V gene's germline CDR1 is SGHRS and CDR2 YFSETQ. The CDR3 spans 13 residues.

The gene calls are TRBV19 and TRBJ1-1; D may be TRBD1 (5 bases). The V end lost 2 bases, the J end lost 0 bases, and 13 bases lay between the germline ends. CDR1 is LNHDA and CDR2 is SQIVND in the germline V gene (reference sequence). The CDR3 sequence is 16 residues long. The CDR3: CASSITDIGMNTEAFF. The DNA of the CDR3 is TGTGCCAGTAGTATAACGGACATCGGTATGAACACTGAAGCTTTCTTT.

This rearrangement joins TRBV11-1 to TRBJ1-4, with D tentatively TRBD1 (6 bases). Germline assignment: CDR1 SGHAT and CDR2 FQDESV (reference sequence). CDR3 length: 16 residues. Trimming took 5 bases from V and 5 from J, leaving 18 bases between them. For the CDR3, the DNA is TGTGCCAGCAGCCGCCGCCCCGGACAGCCGAATGAAAAACTGTTTTTT. This translates into CASSRRPGQPNEKLFF. Supplemented by reference TRBV11-1 and TRBJ1-4, the full variable domain reads EAEVAQSPRYKITEKSQAVAFWCDPISGHATLYWYRQILGQGPELLVQFQDESVVDDSQLPKDRFSAERLKGVDSTLKIQPAELGDSAMYLCASSRRPGQPNEKLFFGSGTQLSVL.